This T cell receptor beta chain was identified during a study of cytomegalovirus exposure and HLA in healthy donors. About the research overall: An early release of data contained 80 million to 85 million unique TCRs, which came from HLA-typed donors. Findings and limits, study-wide: In a later analysis, TCR beta V- and J-gene trimming showed a link to a missense DCLRE1C variant. A later analysis found TCR association rates differed by HLA locus, highest for DRB1 and lowest for HLA-C.

With 60 Vbeta and 13 Jbeta primers, the PCR was carried out. Generated by immunoSEQ multiplex PCR, the TCRdb table keeps only in-frame clones and is missing some. Found here are about 150,000 clones, approximately 85% of them singletons; the top ten hold 2% to 2.5%. Comment on this clone: Its target is unknown.

Germline V gene data show CDR1 as MDHEN and CDR2 as SYDVKM. The CDR3 is made up of 16 amino acids. V was pared by 6 bases and J by 2 bases, with 7 bases of the junction left unmatched. Healthy bone marrow donors formed the donor group. V gene TRBV28 combines with J gene TRBJ2-5; 12 bases align to TRBD2. Source material: PBMCs. This TCR was recovered from a woman in her late teens or twenties in good health and CMV-seronegative. CDR3 loop: CASSLLLAGGQETQYF. The CDR3 DNA reads as TGTGCCAGCAGCCTCCTACTAGCGGGGGGTCAAGAGACCCAGTACTTC.